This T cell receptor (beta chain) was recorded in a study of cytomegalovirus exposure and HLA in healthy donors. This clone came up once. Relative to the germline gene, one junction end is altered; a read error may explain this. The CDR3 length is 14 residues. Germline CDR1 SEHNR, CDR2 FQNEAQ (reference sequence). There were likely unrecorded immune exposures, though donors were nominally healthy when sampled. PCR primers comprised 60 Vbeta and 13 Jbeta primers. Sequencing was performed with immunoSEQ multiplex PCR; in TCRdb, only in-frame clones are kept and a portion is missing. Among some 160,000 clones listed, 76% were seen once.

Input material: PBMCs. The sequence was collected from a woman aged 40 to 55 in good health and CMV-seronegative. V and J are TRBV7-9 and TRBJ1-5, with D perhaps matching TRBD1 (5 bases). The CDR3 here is CSSSLDSSNQPQHF. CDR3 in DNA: TGTTCCAGCAGCCTTGACAGCAGCAATCAGCCCCAGCATTTT.